These 19 T cell receptor beta chains were all obtained from the same sample, sequenced in a study of blood T cell repertoires in COVID-19. Data came from immunoSEQ multiplex PCR; TCRdb stores just in-frame clones and leaves some out. Here the sample spans about 140,000 clones, over 75% being singletons. The sample comprised peripheral blood. The receptor source for this set is a woman aged 45-60 years with acute or convalescent COVID-19.

This clone was observed a single time. This chain connects TRBV1 to TRBJ2-5; no DNA check was done on the table's D call, TRBD2. TRBV1 is designated a pseudogene. The CDR3 is made up of 16 amino acids. CDR3 region: CTSVASGLPHQETQYF. The CDR3 nucleotides read TGCACCAGCGTGGCTAGCGGTTTACCCCATCAAGAGACCCAGTACTTC.

The gene calls are TRBV27 and TRBJ2-1; TRBD1 agrees at 8 bases. This CDR3 contains 16 residues. Germline CDR1 and CDR2: MNHEY and SMNVEV (reference sequence). The V segment lost 1 base and the J segment 6 bases; nucleotides outside the gene matches: 8. DNA for the CDR3: TGTGCCAGCAGTTTATATGGGGGAACAGGGGGCAATGAGCAGTTCTTC. It codes for CASSLYGGTGGNEQFF.

A few counts support this clone. The rearrangement uses TRBV9 and TRBJ1-6; weak D call: TRBD1 (6 bases). Germline V CDR1 and CDR2: SGDLS, YYNGEE. The V gene lost 3 bases and the J gene lost 9 bases, with 16 bases spanning the gap. CDR3 length equals 15 residues. The CDR3: CASSETGTPISPLHF. CDR3 coding DNA: TGTGCCAGCAGCGAAACCGGGACACCAATTTCACCCCTCCACTTT.

This clone was seen more than once but under ten times. The chain uses TRBV4-2 and TRBJ2-7, with D tentatively TRBD1 (6 bases). Germline V gene sequence: CDR1 LGHNA, CDR2 YNFKEQ. The CDR3 is 14 residues long. The germline V and J ends were trimmed by 2 bases and 2 bases, with 10 bases remaining between them. The DNA of the CDR3 is TGTGCCAGCAGCCAACAGGGGCATACCTACGAGCAGTACTTC. It encodes CASSQQGHTYEQYF.

The chain carries TRBV10-1 and TRBJ1-5; 11 nucleotides match TRBD1. V dropped 7 bases and J dropped 2; count of bases not matched to a gene: 7. Germline CDR1 reads WNHNN; CDR2 reads SYGVQD (reference sequence). The CDR3 is 16 amino acids. Here the CDR3 DNA reads TGCGCCAGCAAGGGACAGGGGGTTGAAGGCAATCAGCCCCAGCATTTT. It codes for CASKGQGVEGNQPQHF.

V is TRBV7-8 and J is TRBJ2-7; 11 bases align to TRBD2. Germline-derived CDR1 and CDR2 are SGHVS and FQNEAQ. Trimming removed 3 bases from V and 2 bases from J; junction bases left unmatched: 3. The CDR3 sequence is 15 residues long. CDR3 in amino acids: CASSFLAGGTYEQYF. CDR3 in DNA: TGTGCCAGCAGCTTCCTAGCGGGAGGAACCTACGAGCAGTACTTC.

This rearrangement joins TRBV13 to TRBJ2-5; 10 bases are a match to TRBD1. CDR3 size: 15 residues. Germline values: CDR1 PRHDT, CDR2 FYEKMQ (reference sequence). V dropped 4 bases and J dropped 6; count of bases not matched to a gene: 8. The CDR3 nucleotides are TGTGCCAGCAGCTCGACAGGGGGCGCCGAACAGACCCAGTACTTC. It translates to CASSSTGGAEQTQYF.

This clone has just a few counts. The genes are TRBV25-1 and TRBJ1-6; 8 bases align to TRBD1. This CDR3 comprises 13 residues. Germline values: CDR1 MGHDK, CDR2 SYGVNS. J was trimmed by 10 bases and V by 7 bases; bases with no gene match: 6. The CDR3 sequence is CASKDRVESPLHF. The CDR3 DNA sequence: TGTGCCAGCAAGGACAGGGTCGAGTCACCCCTCCACTTT.

V is TRBV28 and J is TRBJ1-1; D call uncertain. Germline V lookup: CDR1 MDHEN, CDR2 SYDVKM. CDR3 length: 15 residues. With 2 bases removed from V and 6 bases from J, the gap between germline ends came to 16 bases. This chain's CDR3 is CASSLGGPPQAEAFF. In DNA form, the CDR3 reads TGTGCCAGCAGTTTAGGAGGGCCCCCTCAAGCTGAAGCTTTCTTT. The full variable domain, with the rest looked up from reference TRBV28 and TRBJ1-1, is DVKVTQSSRYLVKRTGEKVFLECVQDMDHENMFWYRQDPGLGLRLIYFSYDVKMKEKGDIPEGYSVSREKKERFSLILESASTNQTSMYLCASSLGGPPQAEAFFGQGTRLTVV.

This chain links TRBV7-2 with TRBJ1-2; no clear D gene. Per germline, CDR1 SGHTA and CDR2 FQGNSA. This CDR3 comprises 15 residues. The ends were cut back, 1 base at V and 2 bases at J, with 11 bases in the middle. Here the CDR3 reads CASSLDGGTNYGYTF. In DNA form, the CDR3 reads TGTGCCAGCAGCTTAGATGGAGGAACGAACTATGGCTACACCTTC.

This clone was detected once. This chain links TRBV18 with TRBJ1-5, with 7 bases matching TRBD1. This CDR3 contains 14 residues. Germline V gene sequence: CDR1 KGHSH, CDR2 LQKENI. V shed 4 bases and J 6 bases; nucleotides not matched to a gene: 6. The CDR3 sequence is CASSLGQEGQPQHF. CDR3 in DNA: TGTGCCAGCTCACTCGGACAGGAAGGTCAGCCCCAGCATTTT.

The chain carries TRBV25-1 and TRBJ1-2; perhaps TRBD1 as D (5 bases). This CDR3 spans 14 amino acids. Germline CDR1 reads MGHDK; CDR2 reads SYGVNS. V lost 5 bases, J lost 4 bases, and 14 bases lay in between. The CDR3 DNA reads as TGTGCCAGCAGTTGGGGCAGTAACCCCTATGGCTACACCTTC. Protein: CASSWGSNPYGYTF.

The V gene is TRBV27, the J gene TRBJ2-7; TRBD2 aligns across 10 bases. This CDR3 has 16 amino acids. Trimming took 0 bases from V and 4 from J; bases not matched to a gene: 6. Looked up from germline, CDR1 is MNHEY and CDR2 is SMNVEV (reference sequence). CDR3 DNA sequence: TGTGCCAGCAGTTTATCCACAGCGGGAGGGCCATACGAGCAGTACTTC. Amino acids: CASSLSTAGGPYEQYF.

The gene calls are TRBV4-2 and TRBJ1-5; D possibly corresponds to TRBD1 (6 bases). V lost 0 bases to trimming and J lost 5 bases, with 14 bases between them. The CDR3 extends over 16 amino acids. Germline V CDR1 and CDR2: LGHNA, YNFKEQ. This CDR3 reads CASSQDDNRVDQPQHF. The CDR3 coding sequence is TGTGCCAGCAGCCAAGATGATAACAGGGTGGATCAGCCCCAGCATTTT.

This clone was recorded only once. The gene calls are TRBV7-2 and TRBJ1-1, with TRBD1 as a possible D gene (6 bases). The CDR3 is 15 amino acids. Between the trimmed V and J ends, which lost 2 bases and 5 bases, there was a span of 15 bases. The germline V gene has CDR1 SGHTA and CDR2 FQGNSA. The CDR3 DNA follows: TGTGCCAGCAGCTTAAACTTGGGGGCGAGGACTGAAGCTTTCTTT. This encodes CASSLNLGARTEAFF.

This chain uses TRBV7-9 with TRBJ2-7; D perhaps matches TRBD1 (5 bases). CDR1 and CDR2 (germline): SEHNR, FQNEAQ (reference sequence). V gave up 3 bases and J gave up 6 bases, with 9 bases separating them. The CDR3 spans 12 residues. The DNA for the CDR3 is TGTGCCAGCAGCTTCCAAGGGGCCGAGCAGTACTTC. Its translation: CASSFQGAEQYF.

The chain couples TRBV7-3 to TRBJ1-3; D unresolved. Germline CDR1 SGHTA, CDR2 FQGTGA. Trimming cost V 1 base and J 3 bases, with 7 bases left between them. The CDR3 consists of 14 residues. For the CDR3, the DNA is TGTGCCAGCAGCTTAAACAGTCATGGAAACACCATATATTTT. Translation gives CASSLNSHGNTIYF.

The chain recombines TRBV5-4 with TRBJ2-7; D is possibly TRBD1 (5 bases). The CDR3 is made up of 15 amino acids. V lost 5 bases and J lost 2, with 17 bases in between. Per germline, CDR1 SGHNT and CDR2 YYREEE (reference sequence). Written as DNA, the CDR3 is TGTGCCAGCAGTACCCAACAGGCGACAGCCTACGAGCAGTACTTC. Residues: CASSTQQATAYEQYF.

The chain combines TRBV6-5 with TRBJ2-1, with 11 bases fitting TRBD2. CDR1 and CDR2 (germline): MNHEY, SVGAGI. The CDR3 length is 15 residues. V was pared by 5 bases and J by 9 bases, with 9 bases of the junction left unmatched. The CDR3 nucleotides are TGTGCCAGCAGTCCTCGACTAGCGGGGTATCTTGAGCAGTTCTTC. This translates into CASSPRLAGYLEQFF.